Detailed here is one TCR beta chain. Its antigen is unidentified. The source of the sample is a study of vaccination and CD4 T cells after COVID-19. At the level of the study: Two Hispanic individuals were among six male and four female convalescent patients. The study's findings and limits: The study sampled relatively few convalescent patients and omitted early post-infection timepoints.

The sample's treatment: approximately 9-day PBMC culture with coronavirus spike peptide pools or control peptides (ViraFEST assay). Investigators obtained the unexposed donor's CD4+ T cells before the COVID-19 pandemic (2011-2018). This CDR3 has 19 amino acids. CDR1 is SEHNR, CDR2 FQNEAQ, per germline (reference sequence). Trimming removed 6 bases from V and 0 bases from J; junction bases left unmatched: 15. Cultured CD4+ T-cell DNA underwent Oncomine TCR Beta short-read sequencing. In this case, cultured CD4+ T cells provided the extracted genomic DNA. TCRdb fed the PCR reads into MiXCR, producing one record per CDR3 protein. This sample has roughly 7,400 distinct CDR3 sequences, with approximately 40% found just once.

The sequence was obtained from a human donor in good health. The sequenced sample consisted of CD4+ T cells from blood, cultured in vitro. The V call is TRBV7-9, the J call TRBJ2-1; 9 bases align to TRBD2. The CDR3 protein is CASRPLTPISGSSYNEQFF. CDR3 nucleotide sequence: TGTGCCAGCAGGCCCCTAACCCCCATTAGCGGGAGCTCCTACAATGAGCAGTTCTTC.